This T cell receptor (beta chain) was identified during a study of T cell repertoires in cytomegalovirus infection. Overall study findings and caveats: Adding up the frequency of public TCR beta families identified people who carried CMV plus the relevant HLA.

TCRdb passed the reads through MiXCR, listing each CDR3 protein once. Of just under 550,000 distinct CDR3 sequences listed, approximately 26% are singletons. This clonotype was recorded many times. Its antigen is undetermined. CDR3 length: 14 amino acids. After removal of 3 bases from V and 6 bases from J, the junction contained 5 bases not matched to a gene. This receptor was taken from a human donor in good health (CMV status not recorded). Some clones in this sample may be carry-over from other donors' samples. The rearrangement joins TRBV12-3 or TRBV12-4 to TRBJ1-2; the match to TRBD1 covers 9 bases. The sample consisted of PBMCs. The CDR3 sequence: CASSFAGTGNGYTF. The CDR3 region has the DNA TGTGCCAGCAGTTTCGCCGGGACAGGGAATGGCTACACCTTC.